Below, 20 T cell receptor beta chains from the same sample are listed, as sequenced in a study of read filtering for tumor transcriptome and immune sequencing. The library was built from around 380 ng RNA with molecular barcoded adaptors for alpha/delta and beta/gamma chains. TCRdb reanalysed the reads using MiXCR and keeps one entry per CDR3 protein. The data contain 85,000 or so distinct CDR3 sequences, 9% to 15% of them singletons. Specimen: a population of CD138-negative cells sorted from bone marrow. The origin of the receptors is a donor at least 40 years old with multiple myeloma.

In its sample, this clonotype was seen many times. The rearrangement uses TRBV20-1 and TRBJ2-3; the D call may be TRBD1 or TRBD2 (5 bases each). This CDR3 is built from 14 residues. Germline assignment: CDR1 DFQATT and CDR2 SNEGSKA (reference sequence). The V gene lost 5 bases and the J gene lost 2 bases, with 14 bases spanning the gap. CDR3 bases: TGCAGTGCTGGGGACCCAGGATACACAGATACGCAGTATTTT. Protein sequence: CSAGDPGYTDTQYF.

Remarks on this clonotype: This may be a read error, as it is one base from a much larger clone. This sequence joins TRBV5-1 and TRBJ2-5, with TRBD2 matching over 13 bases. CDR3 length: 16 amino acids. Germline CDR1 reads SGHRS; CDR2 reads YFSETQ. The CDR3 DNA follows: TGCGCCAGCAGCTTGGGGCCACTAGCGGGAGGGGAGACCCAGGACTTC. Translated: CASSLGPLAGGETQDF.

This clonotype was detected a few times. CDR3 sequence: CATSDLRSGGNEQFF. In DNA form, the CDR3 reads TGTGCCACCAGTGATTTGCGATCAGGGGGCAATGAGCAGTTCTTC. The chain employs TRBV24-1 and TRBJ2-1; 7 bases fit TRBD1. Germline lookup yields CDR1 KGHDR and CDR2 SFDVKD. The CDR3 is 15 residues long. V dropped 0 bases and J dropped 6; count of bases not matched to a gene: 4.

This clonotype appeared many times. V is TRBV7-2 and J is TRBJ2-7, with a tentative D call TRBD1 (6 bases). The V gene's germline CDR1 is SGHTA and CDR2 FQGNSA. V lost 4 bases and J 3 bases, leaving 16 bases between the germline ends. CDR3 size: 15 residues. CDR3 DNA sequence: TGTGCCAGCAGCTCATCCCTTTACAGGGACTACGAGCAGTACTTC. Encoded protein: CASSSSLYRDYEQYF.

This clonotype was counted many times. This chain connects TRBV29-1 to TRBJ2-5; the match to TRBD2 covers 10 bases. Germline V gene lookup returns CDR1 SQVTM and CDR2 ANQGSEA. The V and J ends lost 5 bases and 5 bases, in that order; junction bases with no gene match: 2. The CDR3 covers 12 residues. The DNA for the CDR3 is TGCAGCGTTATAGCGGGAGGCGAGACCCAGTACTTC. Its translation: CSVIAGGETQYF.

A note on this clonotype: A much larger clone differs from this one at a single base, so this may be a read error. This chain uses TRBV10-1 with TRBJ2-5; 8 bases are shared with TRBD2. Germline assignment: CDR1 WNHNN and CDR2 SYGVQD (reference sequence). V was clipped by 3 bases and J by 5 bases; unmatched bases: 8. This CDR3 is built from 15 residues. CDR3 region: CASSENGRVGETQYF. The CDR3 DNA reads TGCGCCAGCAGTGAAAACGGGAGGGTCGGGGAGACCCAGTACTTC.

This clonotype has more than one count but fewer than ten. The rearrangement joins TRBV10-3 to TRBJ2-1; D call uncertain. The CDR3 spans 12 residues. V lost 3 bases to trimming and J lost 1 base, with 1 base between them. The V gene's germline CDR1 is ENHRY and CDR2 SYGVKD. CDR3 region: CAISESYNEQFF. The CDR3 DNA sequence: TGTGCCATCAGTGAATCCTACAATGAGCAGTTCTTC.

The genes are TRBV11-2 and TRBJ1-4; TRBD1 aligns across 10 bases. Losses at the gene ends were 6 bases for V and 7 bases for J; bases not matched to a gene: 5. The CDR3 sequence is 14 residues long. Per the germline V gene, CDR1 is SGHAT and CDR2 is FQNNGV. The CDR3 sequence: CASSWTGGGEKLFF. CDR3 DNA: TGTGCCAGCAGTTGGACAGGGGGGGGTGAAAAACTGTTTTTT.

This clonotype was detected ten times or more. CDR3 in DNA: TGTGCCAGCAGCCGTACAGGGGCGGAACAGCCCCAGCATTTT. Its protein is CASSRTGAEQPQHF. V gene TRBV28 combines with J gene TRBJ1-5; 7 positions match TRBD1. The CDR3 length is 14 residues. V gave up 6 bases and J gave up 7 bases; unmatched junction bases: 9. Germline lookup yields CDR1 MDHEN and CDR2 SYDVKM.

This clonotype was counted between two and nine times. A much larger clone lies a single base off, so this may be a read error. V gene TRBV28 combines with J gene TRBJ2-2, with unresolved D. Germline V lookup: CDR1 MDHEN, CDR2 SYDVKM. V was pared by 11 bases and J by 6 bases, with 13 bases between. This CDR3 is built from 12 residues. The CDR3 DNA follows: TGTGCCTGCATACGGGTCGCCGGGGAGCTGTTTTTT. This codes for CACIRVAGELFF.

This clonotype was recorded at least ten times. The CDR3 region has the DNA TGTGCCATCAGTGAGAAAACAGGGCAAGAGACCCAGTACTTC. Translated, it gives CAISEKTGQETQYF. This chain joins TRBV10-3 and TRBJ2-5, with D possibly TRBD1 on 6 matching bases. Germline V lookup: CDR1 ENHRY, CDR2 SYGVKD. The CDR3 totals 14 residues. V was clipped by 2 bases and J by 2 bases, with 9 bases between them.

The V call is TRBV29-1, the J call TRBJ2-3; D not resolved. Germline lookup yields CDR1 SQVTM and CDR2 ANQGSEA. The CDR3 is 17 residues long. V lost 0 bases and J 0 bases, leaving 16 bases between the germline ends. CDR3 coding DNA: TGCAGCGTTGAAGATTTTGTCAGAAAGCGTAGCACAGATACGCAGTATTTT. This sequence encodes CSVEDFVRKRSTDTQYF.

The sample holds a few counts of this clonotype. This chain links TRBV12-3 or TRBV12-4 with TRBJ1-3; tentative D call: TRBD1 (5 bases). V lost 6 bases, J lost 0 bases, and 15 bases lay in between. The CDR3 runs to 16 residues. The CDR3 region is CASRTTGILSGNTIYF. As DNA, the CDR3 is TGTGCCAGCAGGACAACAGGAATCCTCTCTGGAAACACCATATATTTT.

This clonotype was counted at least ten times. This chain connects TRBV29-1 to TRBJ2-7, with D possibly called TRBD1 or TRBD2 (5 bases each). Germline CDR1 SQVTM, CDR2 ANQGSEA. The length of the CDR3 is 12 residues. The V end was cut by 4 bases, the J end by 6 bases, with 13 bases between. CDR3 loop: CSVGRDGAEQYF. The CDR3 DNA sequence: TGCAGCGTTGGTCGGGATGGGGCCGAGCAGTACTTC.

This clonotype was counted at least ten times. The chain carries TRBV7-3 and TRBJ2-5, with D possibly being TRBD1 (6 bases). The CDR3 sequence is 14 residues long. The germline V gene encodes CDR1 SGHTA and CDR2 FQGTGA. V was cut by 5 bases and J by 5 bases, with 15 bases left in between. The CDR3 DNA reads TGTGCCAGCAGCCCAGGTCTTACAGGGGAGACCCAGTACTTC. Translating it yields CASSPGLTGETQYF.

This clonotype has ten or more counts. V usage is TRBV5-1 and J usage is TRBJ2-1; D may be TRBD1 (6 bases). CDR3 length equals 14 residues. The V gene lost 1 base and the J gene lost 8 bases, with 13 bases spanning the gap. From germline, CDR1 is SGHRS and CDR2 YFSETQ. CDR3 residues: CASSLSAGVHEQFF. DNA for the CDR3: TGCGCCAGCAGCTTGAGTGCAGGGGTCCATGAGCAGTTCTTC. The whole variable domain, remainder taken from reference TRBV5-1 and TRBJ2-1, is KAGVTQTPRYLIKTRGQQVTLSCSPISGHRSVSWYQQTPGQGLQFLFEYFSETQRNKGNFPGRFSGRQFSNSRSEMNVSTLELGDSALYLCASSLSAGVHEQFFGPGTRLTVL.

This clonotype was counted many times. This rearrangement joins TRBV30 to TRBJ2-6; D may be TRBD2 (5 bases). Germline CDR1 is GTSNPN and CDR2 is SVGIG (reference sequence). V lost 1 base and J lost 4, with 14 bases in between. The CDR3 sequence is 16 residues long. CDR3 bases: TGTGCCTGGAGTGACCCACGGACTTACGGGGCCAACGTCCTGACTTTC. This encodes CAWSDPRTYGANVLTF.

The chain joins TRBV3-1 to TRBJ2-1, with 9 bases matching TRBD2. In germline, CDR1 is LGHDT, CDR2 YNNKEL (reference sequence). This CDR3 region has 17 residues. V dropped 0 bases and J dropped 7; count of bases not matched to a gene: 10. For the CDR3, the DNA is TGTGCCAGCAGCCAAGATCTTGGCGGGAGGGCCTCGAATGAGCAGTTCTTC. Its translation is CASSQDLGGRASNEQFF.

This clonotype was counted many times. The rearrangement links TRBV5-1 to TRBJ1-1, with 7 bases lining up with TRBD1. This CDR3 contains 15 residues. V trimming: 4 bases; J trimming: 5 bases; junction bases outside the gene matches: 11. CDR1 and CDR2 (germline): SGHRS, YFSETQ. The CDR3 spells CASSGTVLLRTEAFF. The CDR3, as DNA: TGCGCCAGCAGCGGGACAGTTCTGTTGCGTACTGAAGCTTTCTTT.

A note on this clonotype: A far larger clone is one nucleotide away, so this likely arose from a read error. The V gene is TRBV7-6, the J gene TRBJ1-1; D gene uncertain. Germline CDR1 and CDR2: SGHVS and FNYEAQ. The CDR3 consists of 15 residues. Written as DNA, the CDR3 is TGTGCCAGCAGCCTATCATCCCCCGACGGCAGCCAAGCTTCCTTT. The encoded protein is CASSLSSPDGSQASF.